A selection of T cell receptor beta chains follows, all from one sample in a study of shared T cell receptors in the human thymus. TCRdb keeps only in-frame clones here, not all; method: immunoSEQ multiplex PCR. The table has 720,000 or so clones, 70% to 90% seen once; the top ten hold around 0.0099%. This sample also belongs to another study, concerning human thymus T cells.

The specimen sequenced was thymocytes. These TCRs come from a girl in the first two years of life with a congenital heart defect. The CDR3 runs from the conserved cysteine through the conserved F or W. A D gene is named only where the DNA matches it firmly. Expanded clones get a size class; other rows say once, few or many, or leave the size out.

d_gene: -; v_gene: TRBV6-1; j_gene: TRBJ1-3; abundance: -; CDR3aa: CASSEAGTVGNTIYF; CDR3nt: TGTGCCAGCAGTGAAGCGGGGACTGTTGGAAACACCATATATTTT
d_gene: TRBD1; v_gene: TRBV9; j_gene: TRBJ2-3; abundance: -; CDR3aa: CASSPRTGQGGGTQYF; CDR3nt: TGTGCCAGCAGCCCAAGGACGGGACAGGGTGGGGGTACGCAGTATTTT
d_gene: TRBD1; v_gene: TRBV29-1; j_gene: TRBJ2-7; abundance: -; CDR3aa: CSVKFQGVRSYEQYF; CDR3nt: TGCAGCGTTAAGTTTCAGGGGGTGAGGTCCTACGAGCAGTACTTC
d_gene: TRBD1; v_gene: TRBV9; j_gene: TRBJ2-1; abundance: few; CDR3aa: CASSAPGQGVEDEQFF; CDR3nt: TGTGCCAGCAGCGCCCCGGGACAGGGGGTTGAGGATGAGCAGTTCTTC
d_gene: TRBD1; v_gene: TRBV4-3; j_gene: TRBJ1-5; abundance: -; CDR3aa: CASSQSLPGDRIRNQPQHF; CDR3nt: TGCGCCAGCAGCCAGTCACTTCCCGGGGACAGAATACGGAATCAGCCCCAGCATTTT
d_gene: -; v_gene: TRBV29-1; j_gene: TRBJ2-1; abundance: -; CDR3aa: CSVERGSYNEQLF; CDR3nt: TGCAGCGTTGAGAGGGGGTCCTACAATGAGCAGCTCTTC
d_gene: -; v_gene: TRBV5-6; j_gene: TRBJ1-2; abundance: -; CDR3aa: CASSLRGKGYTF; CDR3nt: TGTGCCAGCAGCTTGAGGGGGAAAGGCTACACCTTC
d_gene: -; v_gene: TRBV30; j_gene: TRBJ2-1; abundance: -; CDR3aa: CAWSAPQPDLDNEQFF; CDR3nt: TGTGCCTGGAGTGCCCCTCAGCCCGACTTGGACAATGAGCAGTTCTTC
d_gene: -; v_gene: TRBV4-3; j_gene: TRBJ1-2; abundance: -; CDR3aa: CASSQGGGPNYGYTF; CDR3nt: TGCGCCAGCAGCCAAGGGGGGGGCCCCAACTATGGCTACACCTTC
d_gene: TRBD2; v_gene: TRBV2; j_gene: TRBJ2-4; abundance: -; CDR3aa: CASGRWEGIAKNIQYF; CDR3nt: TGTGCCAGCGGTCGTTGGGAGGGGATAGCCAAAAACATTCAGTACTTC
d_gene: TRBD1; v_gene: TRBV19; j_gene: TRBJ1-1; abundance: -; CDR3aa: CASSTGQASLNEAFF; CDR3nt: TGTGCCAGTAGTACGGGACAGGCCTCCCTTAATGAAGCTTTCTTT